The 11 T cell receptor beta chains given below trace back to one sample, sequenced in a study of CD8 T cells in Susac syndrome. Reverse transcription used about 0.5 to 1 ug RNA and random hexamers. Each CDR3 protein gets one entry after TCRdb re-called the immunoSEQ multiplex PCR reads with MiXCR. Among 75,000 or so distinct CDR3 sequences listed, approximately 95% were seen once. Sequenced input: CD8+ T cells from PBMCs. The receptors stem from a human donor with Susac syndrome.

On this clonotype itself: An end of the junction differs from the germline gene, which may be a read error. This sequence joins TRBV4-3 and TRBJ1-1, with a weak D call TRBD1 (5 bases). From germline, CDR1 is LGHNA and CDR2 YSLEER. The CDR3 spans 15 residues. The CDR3 loop reads CASSQVGDLNTEAFF. DNA of the CDR3: TGTGCCAGCAGCCAAGTGGGGGATCTGAACACTGAAGCTTTCTTT.

The chain combines TRBV25-1 with TRBJ2-5, with 9 nucleotides matching TRBD1. The germline V gene has CDR1 MGHDK and CDR2 SYGVNS. J gave up 14 bases and V 7 bases, and 11 bases lay outside the gene matches. The CDR3 runs to 12 residues. CDR3 residues: CASMSVPGQGYF. The CDR3 region has the DNA TGTGCCAGCATGAGTGTTCCGGGACAGGGATACTTC.

The chain combines TRBV28 with TRBJ1-5; perhaps TRBD1 as D (5 bases). Germline loops: CDR1 MDHEN, CDR2 SYDVKM. Trimming took off 5 bases at V and 6 bases at J, with 23 bases between the two ends. The CDR3 runs 17 residues. The CDR3: CASSEASTGTARQPQHF. CDR3 DNA sequence: TGTGCCAGCAGTGAAGCCAGCACGGGGACGGCCCGTCAGCCCCAGCATTTT.

The chain uses TRBV7-9 and TRBJ2-7, with a tentative D call TRBD2 (5 bases). The CDR3 is 14 amino acids. Trimming pared 1 base from V and 2 bases from J, leaving 9 bases between. Germline CDR1 SEHNR, CDR2 FQNEAQ (reference sequence). The CDR3 bases are TGTGCCAGCAGCTTAGGACTAAACCCCTACGAGCAGTACTTC. This encodes CASSLGLNPYEQYF.

The chain couples TRBV2 to TRBJ2-1; 11 positions agree with TRBD2. The germline CDR1 and CDR2 sequences are SNHLY and FYNNEI. CDR3 size: 15 residues. The ends lost 3 bases at V and 5 bases at J; junction bases unmatched: 3. Written as DNA, the CDR3 is TGTGCCAGCAGTGAGACTAGCGGGGCTAACAATGAGCAGTTCTTC. It yields the protein CASSETSGANNEQFF.

The CDR3 sequence is CASSPSDRGYNEQFF. As DNA, the CDR3 is TGTGCCAGCAGCCCCTCGGACAGGGGATACAATGAGCAGTTCTTC. The gene calls are TRBV6-2 or TRBV6-3 and TRBJ2-1; 9 bases match TRBD1. The V gene's germline CDR1 is MNHEY and CDR2 SVGEGT. The V segment lost 6 bases and the J segment 4 bases; nucleotides outside the gene matches: 7. The CDR3 consists of 15 residues.

This rearrangement joins TRBV15 to TRBJ2-1; D remains unclear. The CDR3 runs to 13 residues. Germline CDR1 and CDR2: LNHNV and YYDKDF (reference sequence). Trimming removed 1 base from V and 2 bases from J, with 3 bases in between. The CDR3 reads CATSRVTYNEQFF. For the CDR3, the DNA is TGTGCCACCAGCAGAGTAACCTACAATGAGCAGTTCTTC.

This chain joins TRBV3-1 and TRBJ1-1; perhaps TRBD1 as D (6 bases). The CDR3 is 16 amino acids. Between the trimmed V and J ends, which lost 1 base and 4 bases, there was a span of 16 bases. Per germline, CDR1 LGHDT and CDR2 YNNKEL (reference sequence). This CDR3 reads CASSQADYRVGTEAFF. CDR3 DNA: TGTGCCAGCAGCCAAGCCGATTACAGGGTGGGCACTGAAGCTTTCTTT.

The rearrangement links TRBV4-2 to TRBJ2-7; D is possibly TRBD2 (6 bases). Germline loops: CDR1 LGHNA, CDR2 YNFKEQ. This CDR3 is built from 14 residues. V was pared by 7 bases and J by 0 bases, with 13 bases between. CDR3 amino acids: CASTPGDGSYEQYF. Written as DNA, the CDR3 is TGTGCCAGCACCCCGGGAGACGGCTCCTACGAGCAGTACTTC.

J is TRBJ2-3 and V is TRBV30; possible D gene TRBD2, 6 bases. This CDR3 has 14 amino acids. The germline V and J ends were trimmed by 4 bases and 3 bases, with 14 bases remaining between them. Germline-derived CDR1 and CDR2 are GTSNPN and SVGIG (reference sequence). CDR3 nucleotides: TGTGCCTGGACCTCGGTTGCGGGAACAGATACGCAGTATTTT. This translates into CAWTSVAGTDTQYF.

J is TRBJ2-7 and V is TRBV4-2, with 10 bases fitting TRBD2. Germline V gene data show CDR1 as LGHNA and CDR2 as YNFKEQ. The length of the CDR3 is 19 residues. Germline trimming cut 3 bases from V and 6 bases from J; bases unmatched to any gene: 20. CDR3 nucleotides: TGTGCCAGCAGCCATGAAGCGGGGGGGCCAGGGACTTATGGCTGCGAGCAGTACTTC. Amino acid sequence: CASSHEAGGPGTYGCEQYF.